The clone carrying this T cell receptor beta chain has a count of ten or more. The sample originates from a study of T cells in Graves' hyperthyroidism and ophthalmopathy. This CDR3 is 17 amino acids long. The germline V gene has CDR1 DFQATT and CDR2 SNEGSKA (reference sequence). The V and J ends lost 0 bases and 3 bases, in that order; junction bases with no gene match: 12. Researchers amplified the TCR beta CDR3 regions from RNA transcripts. The HTBI primer set was used in a first-round RT-PCR of the TCR CDR3. TCRdb independently ran MiXCR on the multiplex PCR reads; one entry per CDR3 protein. The sample has roughly 93,000 distinct CDR3 sequences; just over 50% are singletons.

The chain couples TRBV20-1 to TRBJ1-1; 8 positions match TRBD1. The sequence was collected from a woman in her 40s with Graves' hyperthyroidism. The sample was blood. This CDR3 is CSARDWQGARGDTEAFF. In DNA form, the CDR3 reads TGCAGTGCTAGAGATTGGCAGGGGGCAAGGGGAGACACTGAAGCTTTCTTT.